This T cell receptor (beta chain) derives from a study of OX40 agonist ivuxolimab in advanced cancers. For the study at large: Patients were dosed with the agonistic anti-OX40 (CD134) antibody ivuxolimab.

Study findings and constraints: CD4+ T cells averaged fewer expanded clones than CD8+ T cells. Doses of 0.1 to 3.0 mg/kg were accompanied by clonal expansion of CD4+ and CD8+ blood T cells by week 6. Near-lowest levels of clonal expansion characterized partial responders at 0.1-3.0 mg/kg.

Clones were read by immunoSEQ multiplex PCR, and TCRdb kept only the in-frame ones, dropping some. The data contain tens of thousands of clones, around nine tenths of them singletons. Germline V CDR1 and CDR2: SGHNT, YYREEE (reference sequence). CDR3 length equals 17 residues. V trimming: 6 bases; J trimming: 3 bases; junction bases outside the gene matches: 13. This clone has only one observation. Its antigen is still unknown. The sequenced sample was CD4+ or CD8+ T cells sorted from blood, obtained in a trial of the OX40 agonist ivuxolimab. The TCR originated in an adult with an advanced solid tumor such as melanoma, head and neck, liver or kidney cancer. The chain combines TRBV5-4 with TRBJ2-7; TRBD1 agrees at 12 bases. In DNA, the CDR3 is TGTGCCAGCACTTCATGGGGACAGGGGGCAAGATTCTACGAGCAGTACTTC. The encoded protein is CASTSWGQGARFYEQYF.